Sequencing of this T cell receptor beta chain was carried out in a study of T cells in Graves' hyperthyroidism and ophthalmopathy. Ten or more counts support this clonotype. RNA transcripts served as the template for amplifying TCR beta CDR3 regions. Primed by the HTBI set, a first-round RT-PCR was run on the TCR CDR3. TCRdb independently ran MiXCR on the multiplex PCR reads; one entry per CDR3 protein. The table records 400,000 to 500,000 distinct CDR3 sequences, approximately 15% of them present only once. The CDR3 sequence is 15 residues long. Trimming took 7 bases from V and 2 from J, leaving 15 bases between them. Germline V gives CDR1 LNHDA, CDR2 SQIVND (reference sequence).

This chain uses TRBV19 with TRBJ1-5; D is possibly TRBD1 (6 bases). This receptor was identified in a woman younger than 35 with Graves' hyperthyroidism. Sequences were obtained from blood. The CDR3 coding sequence is TGTGCCAGTAAGGGGGGCACGTTAGGCAATCAGCCCCAGCATTTT. This encodes CASKGGTLGNQPQHF.